This TCR beta chain was documented in a study of shared clonotypes between healthy human individuals. Generated by immunoSEQ multiplex PCR, the TCRdb table keeps only in-frame clones and is missing some. The repertoire holds around 2.5 million clones, with approximately 93% as singletons. Germline V gene lookup returns CDR1 SGHDT and CDR2 YYEEEE. The ends lost 4 bases at V and 4 bases at J; junction bases unmatched: 8. The CDR3 totals 15 residues. The sequence came from a young man in good health. Some clones in this sample may be carry-over from other donors' samples. Sequenced: naive CD4+ T cells from PBMCs. Subset indicated: CD45RA+ positively selected. V is TRBV5-6 and J is TRBJ2-5; TRBD1 matches at 9 bases. CDR3 nucleotide sequence: TGTGCCAGCAGCAAAATACAGGGGGCGAGAGAGACCCAGTACTTC. Encoded protein: CASSKIQGARETQYF.